These 29 T cell receptor beta chains were all obtained from the same sample, sequenced in a study of blood T cell repertoires in COVID-19. Clones were sequenced by immunoSEQ multiplex PCR, and TCRdb holds only the in-frame ones, with some missing. The data contain about 180,000 clones, roughly 87% of them seen just once; the ten biggest clones take up about 7.1%. Sequenced input: peripheral blood. These receptors came from a woman aged 70-85 years with COVID-19, enrolled during active disease.

The chain combines TRBV3-1 (or the pseudogene TRBV3-2) with TRBJ2-5; a possible D gene is TRBD1 (5 bases). Germline CDR1 is LGHDT and CDR2 is YNNKEL (reference sequence). V lost 5 bases and J lost 5, with 15 bases in between. The CDR3 length is 14 residues. The CDR3 is CASSVQGGGETQYF. The CDR3 DNA sequence: TGTGCCAGCAGCGTTCAGGGCGGTGGGGAGACCCAGTACTTC.

CDR3 sequence (DNA): TGCGCCACCAGAAGAGAAACGGGGGAAGTGAACACTGAAGCTTTCTTT. It encodes CATRRETGEVNTEAFF. The V gene is TRBV5-1, the J gene TRBJ1-1, with D possibly TRBD1 on 5 matching bases. Germline V gene lookup returns CDR1 SGHRS and CDR2 YFSETQ. The length of the CDR3 is 16 residues. The V gene lost 9 bases and the J gene lost 0 bases, with 21 bases spanning the gap.

The rearrangement links TRBV28 to TRBJ2-7; 9 bases line up with TRBD2. Looked up from germline, CDR1 is MDHEN and CDR2 is SYDVKM. Trimming removed 3 bases from V and 2 bases from J; junction bases left unmatched: 8. CDR3 length: 16 residues. The CDR3 DNA sequence: TGTGCCAGCAGTTTGGGGGGTAGCGGGAGTCCCTACGAGCAGTACTTC. Translated, it gives CASSLGGSGSPYEQYF.

For this clone: An end of the junction does not agree with germline; a read error may underlie this. The chain combines TRBV7-9 with TRBJ2-1, with D possibly being TRBD1 (6 bases). This CDR3 contains 17 residues. Germline V gene lookup returns CDR1 SEHNR and CDR2 FQNEAQ (reference sequence). The CDR3 coding sequence is TGTGCCAGCAGCCTAGCCCCCAGCAGGGGTTCGGGTAATGAGCAGTTCTTC. It is translated as CASSLAPSRGSGNEQFF.

V and J are TRBV18 and TRBJ2-3, with unresolved D. The V gene lost 5 bases and the J gene lost 2 bases, with 8 bases spanning the gap. CDR3 length equals 13 residues. In germline, CDR1 is KGHSH, CDR2 LQKENI. CDR3 region: CASSSLNTDTQYF. In DNA form, the CDR3 reads TGTGCCAGCTCATCGTTAAACACAGATACGCAGTATTTT.

V gene TRBV5-1 combines with J gene TRBJ2-6; TRBD2 agrees at 8 bases. Germline lookup yields CDR1 SGHRS and CDR2 YFSETQ. The CDR3 runs 16 residues. Germline trimming cut 7 bases from V and 0 bases from J; bases unmatched to any gene: 6. The CDR3 DNA reads as TGCGCCAGCGGCGGGGGGTATAGCTCTGGGGCCAACGTCCTGACTTTC. This encodes CASGGGYSSGANVLTF. Combining the CDR3 with reference TRBV5-1 and TRBJ2-6 gives the whole variable domain KAGVTQTPRYLIKTRGQQVTLSCSPISGHRSVSWYQQTPGQGLQFLFEYFSETQRNKGNFPGRFSGRQFSNSRSEMNVSTLELGDSALYLCASGGGYSSGANVLTFGAGSRLTVL.

The chain uses TRBV7-3 and TRBJ2-4; 14 bases match TRBD2. J gave up 6 bases and V 5 bases, and 3 bases lay outside the gene matches. This CDR3 comprises 15 residues. Per germline, CDR1 SGHTA and CDR2 FQGTGA. CDR3 amino acids: CASSAGTSGRNIQYF. In DNA form, the CDR3 reads TGTGCCAGCAGCGCAGGGACTAGCGGGAGAAACATTCAGTACTTC.

This clone was recorded only once. This rearrangement joins TRBV19 to TRBJ1-2; D is unclear. The germline V gene has CDR1 LNHDA and CDR2 SQIVND (reference sequence). The CDR3 runs to 17 residues. V lost 0 bases, J lost 2 bases, and 16 bases lay in between. In nucleotides, the CDR3 is TGTGCCAGTAGTATAGACCTTAGCATCCAGCGAAACTATGGCTACACCTTC. Translated: CASSIDLSIQRNYGYTF.

This clone was detected a few times. The rearrangement uses TRBV2 and TRBJ2-1, with a tentative D call TRBD1 (8 bases). Looked up from germline, CDR1 is SNHLY and CDR2 is FYNNEI. Trimming stripped 5 bases from V and 6 bases from J, with 11 bases between. This CDR3 spans 13 amino acids. The CDR3 protein is CASSNRGGNEQFF. CDR3 DNA: TGTGCCAGCAGTAACAGGGGGGGCAATGAGCAGTTCTTC.

V usage is TRBV5-1 and J usage is TRBJ2-2; 7 nucleotides agree with TRBD1. J lost 0 bases, V lost 6 bases, and 8 bases had no gene match. CDR3 length: 16 amino acids. Germline-derived CDR1 and CDR2 are SGHRS and YFSETQ. The CDR3 spells CASTVMGTANTGELFF. The CDR3 DNA follows: TGCGCCAGCACCGTTATGGGGACAGCGAACACCGGGGAGCTGTTTTTT.

The chain combines TRBV27 with TRBJ1-6; D remains unclear. Germline-derived CDR1 and CDR2 are MNHEY and SMNVEV (reference sequence). The CDR3 is 14 residues long. Trimming pared 3 bases from V and 5 bases from J, leaving 8 bases between. The CDR3 spells CASSFGVNNSPLHF. Written as DNA, the CDR3 is TGTGCCAGCAGTTTCGGAGTGAATAATTCACCCCTCCACTTT.

This clone was counted once. The J gene is TRBJ1-4, the V gene TRBV27; D is undetermined. Trimming removed 3 bases from V and 8 bases from J, with 7 bases in between. The CDR3 runs 12 residues. Germline CDR1 MNHEY, CDR2 SMNVEV (reference sequence). CDR3 loop: CASSLGGEKLFF. CDR3 nucleotides: TGTGCCAGCAGTTTGGGAGGAGAAAAACTGTTTTTT. Full variable domain (remainder filled in from reference TRBV27 and TRBJ1-4): EAQVTQNPRYLITVTGKKLTVTCSQNMNHEYMSWYRQDPGLGLRQIYYSMNVEVTDKGDVPEGYKVSRKEKRNFPLILESPSPNQTSLYFCASSLGGEKLFFGSGTQLSVL.

This rearrangement joins TRBV12-5 to TRBJ1-1; D may be TRBD1 (5 bases). The CDR3 sequence is 14 residues long. Trimming left V 3 bases short and J 7 bases short, with 15 bases between. Germline CDR1 reads LGHNT; CDR2 reads FRNRAP. CDR3 in amino acids: CASGLSVVRGEAFF. DNA for the CDR3: TGTGCTAGTGGTTTATCAGTCGTTAGGGGTGAAGCTTTCTTT.

This clone appeared a few times. J is TRBJ2-7 and V is TRBV12-2; the table's D call of TRBD2 was not tested on the DNA. TRBV12-2 represents a pseudogene. The CDR3 spans 17 residues. The CDR3 DNA reads TGTGCAAGTCGCCCCGCGGCCCCAGAGGAGGGGCTCTACGAGCAGTACTTC. The encoded protein is CASRPAAPEEGLYEQYF.

Concerning this clone itself: Distinct nucleotide sequences in the sample also encode this CDR3. J is TRBJ2-3 and V is TRBV9; 11 bases match TRBD2. V shed 4 bases, J shed 1 base, and the junction held 5 bases outside the gene matches. The CDR3 is made up of 16 amino acids. Germline V gene lookup returns CDR1 SGDLS and CDR2 YYNGEE. CDR3 coding DNA: TGTGCCAGCAGCCTTAGCGGGAGGGCCGGCACAGATACGCAGTATTTT. It is translated as CASSLSGRAGTDTQYF.

The chain is built from TRBV21-1 and TRBJ1-6. TRBV21-1 represents a pseudogene. The CDR3 loop spans 18 amino acids. The CDR3 loop is CASSKVGERGRLFSPLHF. CDR3 DNA sequence: TGTGCCAGCAGCAAAGTGGGAGAGCGGGGGCGGCTTTTCTCACCCCTCCACTTT.

For the CDR3, the DNA is TGCGCCAGCAGCTTGGTCAGGGGTTATGAGCAGTACTTC. This sequence encodes CASSLVRGYEQYF. The chain joins TRBV5-1 to TRBJ2-7; a weak D match, TRBD1 (6 bases). The V gene lost 0 bases and the J gene lost 7 bases, with 11 bases spanning the gap. CDR1 is SGHRS, CDR2 YFSETQ, per germline. CDR3 length equals 13 residues.

The chain links TRBV5-1 to TRBJ2-2, with 11 bases identical to TRBD2. Looked up from germline, CDR1 is SGHRS and CDR2 is YFSETQ. V shed 4 bases, J shed 4 bases, and the junction held 9 bases outside the gene matches. The CDR3 length is 17 residues. CDR3 DNA sequence: TGCGCCAGCAGCCGAGACCCTACTAGCGGGAGCACCGGGGAGCTGTTTTTT. It encodes CASSRDPTSGSTGELFF.

This clone was found once. The gene calls are TRBV5-6 and TRBJ2-1; D is unclear. From germline, CDR1 is SGHDT and CDR2 YYEEEE. The CDR3 consists of 13 residues. V dropped 4 bases and J dropped 5 bases, with 10 bases sitting between them. The CDR3 DNA sequence: TGTGCCAGCAGCCTCAGGTCCCACAATGAGCAGTTCTTC. Translating gives CASSLRSHNEQFF.

V usage is TRBV28 and J usage is TRBJ1-2, with 8 bases lining up with TRBD1. The germline gives CDR1 MDHEN, CDR2 SYDVKM. The CDR3 is 16 amino acids. Trimming cost V 6 bases and J 4 bases; bases outside gene matches: 13. The CDR3 loop reads CASRDRGNGYRYGYTF. The CDR3, as DNA: TGTGCCAGCAGAGACAGGGGAAATGGGTATCGCTATGGCTACACCTTC.

Written as DNA, the CDR3 is TGCGCCAGCAGCTTGGCACTAGCGGGAGGAGAGACCCAGTACTTC. Residues: CASSLALAGGETQYF. V is TRBV5-1 and J is TRBJ2-5; TRBD2 agrees at 12 bases. The germline gives CDR1 SGHRS, CDR2 YFSETQ. Trimming took 0 bases from V and 4 from J; bases not matched to a gene: 1. The CDR3 contains 15 residues.

The chain carries TRBV7-9 and TRBJ2-3; 12 bases map to TRBD2. The CDR3 runs to 17 residues. The trim removed 4 bases at V and 6 bases at J, leaving 11 bases unmatched. Germline V gene lookup returns CDR1 SEHNR and CDR2 FQNEAQ (reference sequence). The CDR3 DNA follows: TGTGCCAGCAGCTCCCGACTAGCGGGAGACAACGGGGATACGCAGTATTTT. This gives the protein CASSSRLAGDNGDTQYF.

The rearrangement uses TRBV4-2 and TRBJ1-2; TRBD1 agrees at 7 bases. CDR1 LGHNA and CDR2 YNFKEQ come from the germline V gene. V shed 4 bases and J 3 bases; nucleotides not matched to a gene: 2. This CDR3 is built from 13 residues. The CDR3 coding sequence is TGTGCCAGCAGCCGCCAGGGGGACTATGGCTACACCTTC. This gives the protein CASSRQGDYGYTF.

This chain connects TRBV21-1 to TRBJ2-7; TRBD2, the table's D call, lacks a check against the DNA. TRBV21-1 is tagged as a pseudogene. There are 16 residues in the CDR3. The CDR3 coding sequence is TGTGCCAGCAGCAAAACTAGCGGGAGCGAGACCTACGAGCAGTACTTC. This sequence encodes CASSKTSGSETYEQYF.

This sequence joins TRBV5-8 and TRBJ2-5, with 8 nucleotides matching TRBD1. This CDR3 is built from 15 residues. The V and J ends lost 4 bases and 4 bases, in that order; junction bases with no gene match: 9. Per the germline V gene, CDR1 is SGHTS and CDR2 is YDEGEE. DNA for the CDR3: TGTGCCAGCAGCGAAAAAACCAGGGGGCCAGAGACCCAGTACTTC. Translation gives CASSEKTRGPETQYF.

V usage is TRBV10-3 and J usage is TRBJ2-6, with D uncertain. The CDR3 is 16 amino acids. The V gene lost 6 bases and the J gene lost 0 bases, with 12 bases spanning the gap. The germline V gene encodes CDR1 ENHRY and CDR2 SYGVKD. CDR3 residues: CAISRYSSSGANVLTF. CDR3 in DNA: TGTGCCATCAGCAGATATTCCAGCTCTGGGGCCAACGTCCTGACTTTC.

CDR3 nucleotide sequence: TGTGCCAGCAGTGAAGATCTCCAAGAGACCCAGTACTTC. Protein: CASSEDLQETQYF. The genes are TRBV2 and TRBJ2-5, with unresolved D. The V gene's germline CDR1 is SNHLY and CDR2 FYNNEI. V was cut by 1 base and J by 1 base, with 4 bases left in between. The CDR3 contains 13 residues.

The rearrangement links TRBV10-3 to TRBJ2-3; TRBD2 matches at 8 bases. Germline V gene data show CDR1 as ENHRY and CDR2 as SYGVKD. The CDR3 is 17 residues long. The ends lost 3 bases at V and 0 bases at J; junction bases unmatched: 8. The CDR3 coding sequence is TGTGCCATCAGTGACCTAACAGCGGGAGTCAGCACAGATACGCAGTATTTT. It codes for CAISDLTAGVSTDTQYF.

This clone was seen a handful of times. The chain links TRBV19 to TRBJ2-1; 11 nucleotides line up with TRBD2. There are 18 residues in the CDR3. V dropped 4 bases and J dropped 0; count of bases not matched to a gene: 8. Per the germline V gene, CDR1 is LNHDA and CDR2 is SQIVND (reference sequence). CDR3 protein: CASSKKGGLADSYNEQFF. As DNA, the CDR3 is TGTGCCAGTAGTAAAAAGGGGGGACTAGCGGACTCCTACAATGAGCAGTTCTTC.